Described below is a single TCR beta chain sequence and its context. This clonotype was counted only a few times. No cognate antigen has been identified for it. No much larger clone exists at a distance of one base, and base qualities are not known. This entry belongs to a study of blood T cells in healthy people across ages (dated by TCRdb to between 2014 and 2016). A note on the overall study: In model experiments, template switching captured about one uniquely barcoded TCR beta cDNA molecule for every two T cells. Donors of different ages were randomly distributed across sequencing lanes to avoid experimental bias. Four age groups were formed from the donors: young (average 16 years), middle-aged (around 40), aged (about 62) and long-lived (about 80). Two additional independent replicas of 1 million unique cDNA reads from the same blood draw were analyzed for two donors (one aged 18 to 30 and one aged 80 or older). Using deep sequencing normalized with unique cDNA molecular identifiers, the study measured how TCR beta repertoire diversity changes with age. Summary of the overall study and its limitations: Conclusive comparison of naive and antigen-experienced compartments was prevented by the profiling of bulk unsorted PBMCs. Because the CMV infection status of the donors was unknown, age-related changes in expanded clonotypes may potentially have been confounded. Estimates of total diversity based on one million sequenced T cells were considered lower bounds and underestimates. Observed TCR beta diversity per million T cells fell roughly linearly with age, and a significant reduction was already apparent by age around 40. The percentage of naive T cells measured by flow cytometry correlated strongly with observed TCR beta diversity. Compared with the aged group, the long-lived group had more naive CD4+ T cells, fewer expanded clones and increased TCR diversity, a pattern suggesting age selection.

Systemically healthy Caucasian individuals from Russia, approximately 39 in total and aged roughly 6 to 100 years, were included as donors. Each donor gave approximately 9.3 milliliters of peripheral blood, collected into EDTA-treated Vacutainer tubes. Ficoll-Paque density-gradient centrifugation was used to isolate PBMCs, with at least 6.5 million per sample. Total RNA was extracted from PBMCs with Trizol reagent, with at least 6 micrograms obtained per sample. For every donor, flow cytometry on a PBMC aliquot measured the percentage of naive CD45RAhigh/CD27high T cells. The library relied on 5' RACE. Instrument used: Illumina HiSeq 2500. A second roughly 6 to 12 cycle PCR used a sample-barcoded 5' primer and a J-beta primer mix. Each TCR beta cDNA molecule received a unique molecular identifier from a template-switch 5' adaptor carrying 12 random nucleotides. At least 2.5 million CDR3-containing paired-end reads were obtained from each sample. The Mint cDNA synthesis kit, primed by a TRBC-specific oligonucleotide, was used to synthesize first-strand cDNA from all RNA. Following uracil-DNA glycosylase treatment, all cDNA underwent a first 18-cycle PCR with the universal primers M1SS and BC2_uni_R. Per the source publication's procedure: Each sample was normalized by randomly selecting 1 million high-quality reads, each carrying a distinct molecular identifier. Instead of being binned into consensus sequences, reads with shared molecular identifiers were discarded. CDR3 identification, clonotype clustering and error correction used MiTCR with a Q25 quality threshold and the strictest error-elimination algorithm. A nonparametric unseen species model with Euler transformation was used to estimate a lower bound on total TCR beta diversity. The public reads were quality trimmed at Q25 with fastp and then assembled into clones with MiXCR by TCRdb, keeping productive beta chains. Each record represents a unique CDR3 protein, reported with the most common genes and DNA among its rows. None of the V and J calls come from the authors' own analysis; TCRdb made them. The sample table holds some 1.4 million distinct CDR3 sequences, of which 35% to 45% were seen once. Of the sample, 7.9% falls within the top ten clones.

At the junction V is shortened by 3 bases and J by 6 bases; bases outside the gene matches: 6. As encoded in the germline V gene, CDR1 is MGHRA while CDR2 is YSYEKL. The CDR3 has 15 amino acids, counting the end cysteine and phenylalanine. Of the read, only the CDR3 DNA is kept; its 45 bases are in frame from base 1. The chain couples TRBV4-1 to TRBJ1-5; 9 middle bases align to TRBD1. This receptor was obtained from a young woman in good health. The sample consisted of blood. The CDR3 reads as follows: CASSHAGTGLQPQHF. Here is the DNA: TGCGCCAGCAGCCACGCCGGGACAGGGCTTCAGCCCCAGCATTTT.